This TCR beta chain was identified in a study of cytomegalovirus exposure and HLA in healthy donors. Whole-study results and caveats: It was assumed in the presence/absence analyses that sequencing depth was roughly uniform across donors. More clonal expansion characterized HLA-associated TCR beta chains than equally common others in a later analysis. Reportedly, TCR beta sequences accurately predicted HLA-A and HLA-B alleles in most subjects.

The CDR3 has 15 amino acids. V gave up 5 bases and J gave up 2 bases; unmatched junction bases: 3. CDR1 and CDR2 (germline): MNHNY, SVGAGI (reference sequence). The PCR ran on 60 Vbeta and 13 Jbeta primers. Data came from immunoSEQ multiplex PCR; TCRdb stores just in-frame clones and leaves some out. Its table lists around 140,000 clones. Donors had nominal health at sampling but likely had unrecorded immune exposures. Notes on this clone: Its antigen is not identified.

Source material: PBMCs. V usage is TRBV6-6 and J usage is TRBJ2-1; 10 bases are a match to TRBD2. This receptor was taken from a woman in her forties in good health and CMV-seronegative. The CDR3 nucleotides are TGTGCCAGCAGTACCACTAGCGGGGCCTACAATGAGCAGTTCTTC. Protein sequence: CASSTTSGAYNEQFF.